This T cell receptor (beta chain) comes out of a study of T cell repertoires in cytomegalovirus infection. Regarding the study as a whole: Cumulative frequency (of public TCR beta family members) identified carriers of CMV plus the relevant HLA. HLA-C-restricted, CMV-specific TCR beta clonotypes were dominant ex vivo.

Worth noting for this clonotype: Its specificity is unknown.

TCRdb re-derived calls from the reads in MiXCR, one entry per CDR3 protein. Found here are 700,000 to 900,000 distinct CDR3 sequences, approximately 32% of them singletons; the top ten hold about an eighth. The CDR3 has 15 amino acids. The ends were cut back, 2 bases at V and 8 bases at J, with 15 bases in the middle. Germline V gene sequence: CDR1 MNHNY, CDR2 SVGAGI (reference sequence). This specimen was cultured CD8+ T cells from PBMCs, taken from culture after CMV antigen stimulation. The TCR originated in a human donor in good health (CMV status not recorded). Some clones in this sample may be carry-over from other donors' samples. The chain has TRBV6-6 and TRBJ1-4; weak D call: TRBD1 (6 bases). CDR3 sequence (DNA): TGTGCCAGCAGTTACCTTCGGCAGGGGCGAGAAAAACTGTTTTTT. Translating gives CASSYLRQGREKLFF.